The 18 T cell receptor beta chains below all came from one sample that was sequenced in a study of blood T cell repertoires in COVID-19. This table comes from immunoSEQ multiplex PCR, and its TCRdb copy is limited to in-frame clones, with some not included. The sample records roughly 100,000 clones, approximately 84% being singletons. Sequencing was done on a sample of peripheral blood. The source is a human donor in a cohort sampled during active COVID-19.

The V call is TRBV28, the J call TRBJ1-4; 8 bases are shared with TRBD1. The junction had 4 bases not matched to a gene; V was cut back by 4 bases and J by 3 bases. There are 15 residues in the CDR3. Germline V gene lookup returns CDR1 MDHEN and CDR2 SYDVKM. CDR3 sequence (DNA): TGTGCCAGCAGTTCAGGGGGCGCAGCTAATGAAAAACTGTTTTTT. It specifies CASSSGGAANEKLFF.

The CDR3 protein is CASSVGTGEIYGYTF. CDR3 in DNA: TGTGCCAGCAGCGTGGGGACAGGGGAAATTTATGGCTACACCTTC. The J gene is TRBJ1-2, the V gene TRBV7-9; 10 positions agree with TRBD1. Germline CDR1 SEHNR, CDR2 FQNEAQ (reference sequence). CDR3 length: 15 amino acids. The J segment lost 5 bases and the V segment lost 5 bases, leaving 8 bases of the junction unmatched.

Of note for this clone: Compared with germline, one end of the junction differs, possibly owing to a read error. The chain uses TRBV7-6 and TRBJ2-5; the match to TRBD2 covers 9 bases. The CDR3 totals 14 residues. Germline CDR1 and CDR2: SGHVS and FNYEAQ. In nucleotides, the CDR3 is TGTGCCAGCAGATTAGCGGGAGTGGAGGAGACCCAGTACTTC. This translates into CASRLAGVEETQYF.

The V gene is TRBV15, the J gene TRBJ2-7; D is ambiguous. Trimming cost V 0 bases and J 0 bases, with 12 bases left between them. This CDR3 has 16 amino acids. Per germline, CDR1 LNHNV and CDR2 YYDKDF (reference sequence). The chain's CDR3 is CATSRDRLRLSYEQYF. For the CDR3, the DNA is TGTGCCACCAGCAGAGATCGTCTGAGACTCTCCTACGAGCAGTACTTC.

The genes are TRBV5-6 and TRBJ2-3; D may be TRBD2 (6 bases). Germline-derived CDR1 and CDR2 are SGHDT and YYEEEE. CDR3 length: 15 residues. The V end was cut by 4 bases, the J end by 7 bases, with 19 bases between. The CDR3 loop reads CASSRIAEGLYTQYF. The CDR3 DNA follows: TGTGCCAGCAGCAGAATAGCGGAGGGGCTGTATACGCAGTATTTT. Complete variable domain (other parts from reference TRBV5-6 and TRBJ2-3): DAGVTQSPTHLIKTRGQQVTLRCSPKSGHDTVSWYQQALGQGPQFIFQYYEEEERQRGNFPDRFSGHQFPNYSSELNVNALLLGDSALYLCASSRIAEGLYTQYFGPGTRLTVL.

This chain uses TRBV29-1 with TRBJ1-1; D possibly corresponds to TRBD1 (5 bases). V lost 7 bases and J lost 4, with 10 bases in between. Germline CDR1 is SQVTM and CDR2 is ANQGSEA. The CDR3 consists of 11 residues. The CDR3 sequence is CSADIPTEAFF. CDR3 coding DNA: TGCAGCGCGGACATCCCCACTGAAGCTTTCTTT.

This clone was counted a few times. The rearrangement uses TRBV28 and TRBJ1-2; tentatively, D is TRBD1 (5 bases). V was trimmed by 3 bases and J by 7 bases, leaving 15 bases between them. The CDR3 is 14 residues long. Germline-derived CDR1 and CDR2 are MDHEN and SYDVKM. CDR3: CASSFVQEGGGYTF. CDR3 in DNA: TGTGCCAGCAGTTTCGTACAGGAAGGCGGTGGCTACACCTTC.

The rearrangement uses TRBV5-4 and TRBJ2-5; 7 bases match TRBD1. The V and J ends lost 4 bases and 1 base, in that order; junction bases with no gene match: 16. CDR1 and CDR2 (germline): SGHNT, YYREEE (reference sequence). This CDR3 has 18 residues. In DNA, the CDR3 is TGTGCCAGCAGCATGACAGGGCCTGAGCTATTTTTCCAAGAGACCCAGTACTTC. It yields the protein CASSMTGPELFFQETQYF.

CDR3 residues: CASSLVTGAGNTEAFF. DNA for the CDR3: TGCGCCAGCAGCTTGGTAACAGGGGCCGGGAACACTGAAGCTTTCTTT. The V gene is TRBV5-1, the J gene TRBJ1-1; 7 bases match TRBD1. Germline lookup yields CDR1 SGHRS and CDR2 YFSETQ. This CDR3 comprises 16 residues. J was trimmed by 1 base and V by 0 bases; bases with no gene match: 6.

This clone has only one observation. The chain employs TRBV10-3 and TRBJ2-7, with D possibly TRBD2 on 5 matching bases. The CDR3 covers 16 residues. V was shortened by 0 bases and J by 5 bases, with 17 bases between the two germline ends. The germline V gene encodes CDR1 ENHRY and CDR2 SYGVKD. The CDR3 region is CAISESRGQTPHEQYF. The CDR3 nucleotides read TGTGCCATCAGTGAGTCGCGCGGGCAGACCCCCCACGAGCAGTACTTC.

The chain employs TRBV7-3 and TRBJ2-5; TRBD1 might be the D (5 bases). CDR1 and CDR2 (germline): SGHTA, FQGTGA. Trimming took off 5 bases at V and 5 bases at J, with 18 bases between the two ends. The CDR3 spans 15 residues. The CDR3 loop reads CASSRTYLPGETQYF. The CDR3, as DNA: TGTGCCAGCAGCCGAACGTACCTTCCAGGGGAGACCCAGTACTTC.

The V gene is TRBV10-3, the J gene TRBJ1-1; D call uncertain. The CDR3 loop spans 16 amino acids. Between the trimmed V and J ends, which lost 3 bases and 5 bases, there was a span of 19 bases. Germline V gives CDR1 ENHRY, CDR2 SYGVKD. CDR3 residues: CAISDAPSGAATEAFF. As DNA, the CDR3 is TGTGCCATCAGTGATGCCCCCTCAGGTGCAGCTACTGAAGCTTTCTTT.

The chain couples TRBV19 to TRBJ2-7; D remains ambiguous. The V gene lost 5 bases and the J gene lost 0 bases, with 11 bases spanning the gap. CDR3 length equals 14 residues. CDR1 LNHDA and CDR2 SQIVND come from the germline V gene (reference sequence). The CDR3: CASSSFSSSYEQYF. CDR3 DNA: TGTGCCAGTAGTTCCTTTTCCAGCTCCTACGAGCAGTACTTC.

V gene TRBV24-1 combines with J gene TRBJ2-7, with 8 bases aligning to TRBD1. The CDR3 runs 14 residues. CDR1 and CDR2 from the germline V gene are KGHDR and SFDVKD. V dropped 4 bases and J dropped 3; count of bases not matched to a gene: 4. As DNA, the CDR3 is TGTGCCACCAGTGACCGGACAGGGAGCTACGAGCAGTACTTC. Encoded protein: CATSDRTGSYEQYF.

This clone turned up a few times. The V and J genes are TRBV27 and TRBJ2-7; 11 nucleotides line up with TRBD1. J gave up 1 base and V 2 bases, and 1 base lay outside the gene matches. The CDR3 loop spans 15 amino acids. From germline, CDR1 is MNHEY and CDR2 SMNVEV (reference sequence). CDR3 residues: CASSLGTGGSYEQYF. Here the CDR3 DNA reads TGTGCCAGCAGTTTAGGGACAGGGGGTTCCTACGAGCAGTACTTC.

The chain joins TRBV12-5 to TRBJ2-1, with D maybe TRBD1 (5 bases). Deletions cut 7 bases from V and 4 bases from J, with 11 bases between. In germline, CDR1 is LGHNT, CDR2 FRNRAP. This CDR3 has 13 residues. CDR3 amino acids: CASAPTDYNEQFF. The CDR3 DNA sequence: TGTGCTAGTGCCCCGACAGATTACAATGAGCAGTTCTTC.

The V gene is TRBV28, the J gene TRBJ1-1, with D tentatively TRBD1 (5 bases). CDR3 size: 14 residues. Per the germline V gene, CDR1 is MDHEN and CDR2 is SYDVKM. Deletions cut 3 bases from V and 2 bases from J, with 10 bases between. The DNA of the CDR3 is TGTGCCAGCAGTTTTAGGGGATTAAACACTGAAGCTTTCTTT. It specifies CASSFRGLNTEAFF. The full variable domain, with the rest looked up from reference TRBV28 and TRBJ1-1, is DVKVTQSSRYLVKRTGEKVFLECVQDMDHENMFWYRQDPGLGLRLIYFSYDVKMKEKGDIPEGYSVSREKKERFSLILESASTNQTSMYLCASSFRGLNTEAFFGQGTRLTVV.

The chain carries TRBV6-6 and TRBJ1-6, with D possibly being TRBD1 (6 bases). The CDR3 consists of 17 residues. The V gene's germline CDR1 is MNHNY and CDR2 SVGAGI (reference sequence). The V end was cut by 5 bases, the J end by 7 bases, with 21 bases between. The CDR3 protein is CASSQRGGPLNNSPLHF. CDR3 sequence (DNA): TGTGCCAGCAGTCAAAGGGGGGGCCCATTGAACAATTCACCCCTCCACTTT.